A selection of T cell receptor beta chains follows, all from one sample in a study of CD4 and CD8 cells across lung adenocarcinoma regions. TCRdb reprocessed the PCR reads with MiXCR, giving one entry per CDR3 protein. Here the sample spans approximately 25,000 distinct CDR3 sequences, roughly half being singletons. Sample: CD8+ T cells from the center of a lung tumor. The receptor source for this set is a male donor with lung adenocarcinoma. The CD4 and CD8 labels of this study may be unreliable. The CDR3 runs from the conserved cysteine through the conserved F or W. The D gene is left open where the match is weak. A row's size may be missing; if present it is once, few, many or a size class.

-,TRBJ2-1,-,TRBV7-6,CARGVGQDTQFF,TGTGCCAGGGGCGTGGGACAAGATACGCAGTTCTTC
-,TRBJ2-1,-,TRBV4-2,CASSQDLSGYNEQFF,TGTGCCAGCAGCCAAGATTTAAGCGGATACAATGAGCAGTTCTTC
-,TRBJ2-4,-,TRBV14,CAGLRGRARNTQYF,TGTGCGGGGCTCCGGGGCCGTGCCCGAAACACTCAGTACTTC
-,TRBJ1-1,TRBD1,TRBV6-5,CASSYAGQGGLEAFF,TGTGCCAGCAGTTATGCGGGACAGGGAGGCCTTGAAGCTTTCTTT
many,TRBJ2-4,TRBD1,TRBV6-1,CATKVPGQGNIQYF,TGTGCCACCAAGGTCCCGGGACAGGGAAACATTCAGTACTTC
-,TRBJ2-7,-,TRBV6-5,CASSNYYGSSYEQYF,TGTGCCAGCAGTAACTACTATGGCAGCTCCTACGAGCAGTACTTC
once,TRBJ2-7,-,TRBV27,CASSFGEPGRYEQYF,TGTGCCAGCAGTTTTGGGGAGCCGGGACGCTACGAGCAGTACTTC
few,TRBJ2-5,-,TRBV5-1,CASSPDFGGQETQYF,TGCGCCAGCAGCCCTGACTTCGGGGGACAAGAGACCCAGTACTTC
many,TRBJ2-3,-,TRBV6-1,CASLSFGSDTQYF,TGTGCCAGCTTGAGTTTCGGTTCAGATACGCAGTATTTT
-,TRBJ2-7,-,TRBV27,CASSFGRGYYEQYF,TGTGCCAGCAGTTTTGGTAGGGGGTACTACGAGCAGTACTTC
-,TRBJ2-5,-,TRBV10-1,CAGSGSRDRETQYF,TGCGCGGGGAGCGGGTCCCGTGACCGAGAGACGCAGTACTTC
-,TRBJ2-1,-,TRBV6-5,CASSSPTGYDEQFF,TGTGCCAGCAGTTCACCGACAGGCTACGATGAGCAGTTCTTC
once,TRBJ2-3,TRBD2,TRBV11-2,CASSLEPSGSGTQYF,TGTGCCAGCAGCTTAGAACCTAGCGGGAGTGGTACGCAGTATTTT
-,TRBJ1-2,-,TRBV6-1,CASRETQNYGYTF,TGTGCCAGCAGAGAGACACAGAACTATGGCTACACCTTC
-,TRBJ2-3,-,TRBV6-1,CAGSQAMRSDTQYF,TGCGCCGGCAGCCAGGCTATGAGGTCAGATACGCAGTATTTT
many,TRBJ1-4,TRBD1,TRBV6-5,CASRQRRGTGKIVEEKLFF,TGTGCCAGCAGGCAAAGGCGGGGGACAGGGAAGATCGTGGAGGAAAAACTGTTTTTT
once,TRBJ2-4,-,TRBV10-3,CGGTGQWGTDTQYF,TGTGGCGGCACTGGGCAGTGGGGCACAGACACTCAGTACTTC
few,TRBJ2-2,-,TRBV11-2,CASSLEPAGELFF,TGTGCCAGCAGCTTGGAACCAGCCGGGGAGCTGTTTTTT
once,TRBJ2-2,TRBD1,TRBV7-7,CASSHDRAGELFF,TGTGCTAGCAGCCATGACAGGGCCGGGGAGCTGTTTTTT
-,TRBJ1-1,TRBD1,TRBV6-1,CASRVGTGRMNTEAFF,TGTGCCAGCAGGGTGGGGACAGGGAGGATGAACACTGAAGCTTTCTTT
-,TRBJ2-3,-,TRBV6-1,CASSGGQGGSGKETQYF,TGTGCCAGCAGTGGGGGGCAGGGGGGTTCGGGCAAAGAGACGCAGTATTTC
-,TRBJ2-3,TRBD2,TRBV10-2,CGSRGGRAEDTQYF,TGCGGCAGCAGGGGCGGGAGGGCAGAAGATACGCAGTATTTC
-,TRBJ2-5,-,TRBV27,CASAGRGGRDQETQYF,TGTGCCAGCGCGGGGCGCGGGGGCCGTGACCAAGAGACCCAGTACTTC
-,TRBJ2-5,TRBD1,TRBV6-1,CASSEMGTGGYETQYF,TGTGCCAGCAGTGAGATGGGGACAGGGGGCTATGAGACCCAGTACTTC
-,TRBJ2-4,-,TRBV10-3,CATGRGAKNTQYF,TGTGCCACGGGGCGGGGCGCCAAAAACACTCAGTACTTC
-,TRBJ1-2,-,TRBV4-1,CASSPAGATNYGYTF,TGCGCCAGCAGCCCCGCGGGGGCGACTAACTATGGCTACACCTTC
few,TRBJ2-3,-,TRBV12-3/TRBV12-4,CASSSRGTDTQYF,TGTGCCAGCAGTTCCCGGGGCACAGATACGCAGTATTTT
medium-sized,TRBJ2-1,-,TRBV7-2,CASSLVSTAKWQFF,TGTGCCAGCAGCTTAGTATCGACGGCGAAGTGGCAGTTCTTC
-,TRBJ1-2,-,TRBV4-1,CASSLRPRGEGNYGYTF,TGCGCCAGCAGCCTAAGGCCACGTGGGGAGGGGAACTATGGCTACACCTTC
-,TRBJ1-6,-,TRBV30,CAWSDYSSYNSPLHF,TGTGCCTGGAGTGACTACAGCTCCTATAATTCACCCCTCCACTTT
-,TRBJ2-1,-,TRBV12-3/TRBV12-4,CASSSGWDNEQFF,TGTGCCAGCAGTTCGGGTTGGGACAATGAGCAGTTCTTC
many,TRBJ2-3,-,TRBV10-3,CAISEAGVEDTQYF,TGTGCCATCAGTGAGGCAGGGGTAGAAGATACGCAGTATTTT